The T cell receptor (beta chain) described here comes from a study of cytomegalovirus exposure and HLA in healthy donors. Study-wide results and caveats: The classifier reportedly diagnosed cytomegalovirus status with high sensitivity and specificity.

Concerning this clone: Its target is unknown.

This CDR3 comprises 16 residues. The germline V gene encodes CDR1 SGHTA and CDR2 FQGNSA. Primers: 60 Vbeta forward and 13 Jbeta reverse. Original analysis: An analysis that came later counted tens of millions of unique TCR beta chains, approximately 11 million shared. Data came from immunoSEQ multiplex PCR; TCRdb stores just in-frame clones and leaves some out. V, J and clone size derive from that table, while D and trimming were established from the DNA sequence. The sample lists some 150,000 clones, 55% to 75% seen once, with 6% to 8.5% in the top ten. Sequenced sample: PBMCs. The sequence was collected from a woman in her sixties or seventies in good health and CMV-seropositive. The chain combines TRBV7-2 with TRBJ2-5; TRBD2 aligns across 10 bases. The DNA matches TRBJ2-7 better at its end, which makes the J call doubtful. The chain's CDR3 is CASSSRSSGSPYEQYF. CDR3 bases: TGTGCCAGCAGCTCAAGATCTAGCGGGAGTCCCTACGAGCAGTACTTC.